These T cell receptor beta chains were read from a single sample in a study of blood T cell repertoires in COVID-19. Sequenced by immunoSEQ multiplex PCR; TCRdb stores in-frame clones only, minus some. The sample consists of 180,000 or so clones, 75% to 90% of them appearing once. Source material: PBMCs or T cells enriched from blood (not recorded which). The origin of the receptors is a woman aged 55-69 years who had recovered from COVID-19. CDR3s include the opening cysteine and the closing phenylalanine or tryptophan. The D gene is left open where the match is weak. Clone size is shown for a subset of rows, as once, few, many or a class of expanded clone.

abundance: NA
d_gene: TRBD2
v_gene: TRBV6-4
j_gene: TRBJ2-7
CDR3nt: TGTGCCAGCAGTGAGGGTAGCGGGGATACCTACGAGCAGTACTTC
CDR3aa: CASSEGSGDTYEQYF

abundance: few
d_gene: NA
v_gene: TRBV2
j_gene: TRBJ1-5
CDR3nt: TGTGCCAGCAGTGCGGGGAATCAGCCCCAGCATTTT
CDR3aa: CASSAGNQPQHF

abundance: few
d_gene: NA
v_gene: TRBV18
j_gene: TRBJ2-7
CDR3nt: TGTGCCAGCTCACCACAAGGAGATTACTACGAGCAGTACTTC
CDR3aa: CASSPQGDYYEQYF

abundance: NA
d_gene: NA
v_gene: TRBV29-1
j_gene: TRBJ1-2
CDR3nt: TGCAGCGTTGCGCAGAACGGCTACACCTTC
CDR3aa: CSVAQNGYTF

abundance: NA
d_gene: NA
v_gene: TRBV15
j_gene: TRBJ1-6
CDR3nt: TGTGCCACCAGCAGAGGAGGGGGGGGAAATCAGAATTCACCCCTCCACTTT
CDR3aa: CATSRGGGGNQNSPLHF

abundance: NA
d_gene: TRBD2
v_gene: TRBV5-1
j_gene: TRBJ2-3
CDR3nt: TGCGCCAGCAGCAGACTAGCGGGGGGCCGGGGGGCCACAGATACGCAGTATTTT
CDR3aa: CASSRLAGGRGATDTQYF

abundance: NA
d_gene: NA
v_gene: TRBV13
j_gene: TRBJ2-3
CDR3nt: TGTGCCAGCAGCTTGAGGGCTGCCGGGACAGATACGCAGTATTTT
CDR3aa: CASSLRAAGTDTQYF

abundance: many
d_gene: TRBD1
v_gene: TRBV19
j_gene: TRBJ1-5
CDR3nt: TGTGCCAGTAGGCCGGGGCAGGGGGCTTATAGCAATCAGCCCCAGCATTTT
CDR3aa: CASRPGQGAYSNQPQHF

abundance: NA
d_gene: NA
v_gene: TRBV5-1
j_gene: TRBJ1-2
CDR3nt: TGCGCCAGCAGCCAGCAGGATCCCTCTTCGGATGGCTACACCTTC
CDR3aa: CASSQQDPSSDGYTF

abundance: NA
d_gene: NA
v_gene: TRBV5-1
j_gene: TRBJ1-2
CDR3nt: TGCGCCAGCAGCTTGGATGGCAGGCCGGGGGGCTACACCTTC
CDR3aa: CASSLDGRPGGYTF

abundance: NA
d_gene: NA
v_gene: TRBV18
j_gene: TRBJ2-7
CDR3nt: TGTGCCAGCTCACCACCTAGCAGCCTCTACGAGCAGTACTTC
CDR3aa: CASSPPSSLYEQYF

abundance: NA
d_gene: TRBD2
v_gene: TRBV11-1
j_gene: TRBJ2-3
CDR3nt: TGTGCCAGCAGCCTCCGCGGGGGGGCATCGACAGATACGCAGTATTTT
CDR3aa: CASSLRGGASTDTQYF

abundance: NA
d_gene: TRBD2
v_gene: TRBV10-3
j_gene: TRBJ2-7
CDR3nt: TGTGCCATCAGTGAGGGGCTAGCGGGAGACGAGCAGTACTTC
CDR3aa: CAISEGLAGDEQYF

abundance: NA
d_gene: TRBD2
v_gene: TRBV9
j_gene: TRBJ2-3
CDR3nt: TGTGCCAGCAGCAGCGGAGCGGGGGGGCCGAGAAATACGCAGTATTTT
CDR3aa: CASSSGAGGPRNTQYF

abundance: few
d_gene: NA
v_gene: TRBV7-2
j_gene: TRBJ2-3
CDR3nt: TGTGCCAGCAGCCCCAGGATTGGCAGGGTTTCACTCGGTACGCAGTATTTT
CDR3aa: CASSPRIGRVSLGTQYF

abundance: NA
d_gene: TRBD1
v_gene: TRBV10-3
j_gene: TRBJ1-5
CDR3nt: TGTGCCATCAGTGGTTCCGACAGGGCCCGCAATCAGCCCCAGCATTTT
CDR3aa: CAISGSDRARNQPQHF

abundance: NA
d_gene: TRBD1
v_gene: TRBV5-4
j_gene: TRBJ2-5
CDR3nt: TGTGCCAGCAACGTGGACAGGGGGGAGACCCAGTACTTC
CDR3aa: CASNVDRGETQYF

abundance: NA
d_gene: NA
v_gene: TRBV7-2
j_gene: TRBJ2-7
CDR3nt: TGTGCCAGCACCCTACTGAGCTCCTACGAGCAGTACTTC
CDR3aa: CASTLLSSYEQYF

abundance: NA
d_gene: TRBD2
v_gene: TRBV29-1
j_gene: TRBJ2-7
CDR3nt: TGCAGCGTTGCCGATAGCGGGGGGCCTTACGAGCAGTACTTC
CDR3aa: CSVADSGGPYEQYF

abundance: NA
d_gene: TRBD2
v_gene: TRBV29-1
j_gene: TRBJ2-1
CDR3nt: TGCAGCGTTCACGGGGGGAATGAGCAGTTCTTC
CDR3aa: CSVHGGNEQFF

abundance: NA
d_gene: NA
v_gene: TRBV6-5
j_gene: TRBJ1-2
CDR3nt: TGTGCCAGCACTCTGACTCAGGGGCAGGGCTACACCTTC
CDR3aa: CASTLTQGQGYTF

abundance: NA
d_gene: NA
v_gene: TRBV7-9
j_gene: TRBJ2-7
CDR3nt: TGTGCCAGCAGCTTAATGGGGGCGCGGTACGAGCAGTACTTC
CDR3aa: CASSLMGARYEQYF

abundance: NA
d_gene: TRBD1
v_gene: TRBV28
j_gene: TRBJ1-2
CDR3nt: TGTGCCAGCAGTCAGAGGACAGGGGACAACATCTATGGCTACACCTTC
CDR3aa: CASSQRTGDNIYGYTF

abundance: NA
d_gene: NA
v_gene: TRBV29-1
j_gene: TRBJ1-2
CDR3nt: TGCAGCGTTGAAGTGCCAGACGGGGGCTACACCTTC
CDR3aa: CSVEVPDGGYTF

abundance: NA
d_gene: TRBD1
v_gene: TRBV25-1
j_gene: TRBJ1-2
CDR3nt: TGTGCCAGCAGTGAACAAAGGACAGGGGATAACTATGGCTACACCTTC
CDR3aa: CASSEQRTGDNYGYTF

abundance: NA
d_gene: NA
v_gene: TRBV21-1
j_gene: TRBJ1-5
CDR3nt: TGTGCCAGCAGCAAGACTAGCCCCTATCAGCCCCAGCATTTT
CDR3aa: CASSKTSPYQPQHF

abundance: NA
d_gene: NA
v_gene: TRBV27
j_gene: TRBJ2-1
CDR3nt: TGTGCCAGCAGTTATACTTGGGACATCCGGTACAATGAGCAGTTCTTC
CDR3aa: CASSYTWDIRYNEQFF

abundance: NA
d_gene: NA
v_gene: TRBV5-5
j_gene: TRBJ2-7
CDR3nt: TGTGCCAGCAGCTTTAATCAGGGGCCCTCATACGAGCAGTACTTC
CDR3aa: CASSFNQGPSYEQYF

abundance: few
d_gene: NA
v_gene: TRBV6-5
j_gene: TRBJ2-5
CDR3nt: TGTGCCAGCAGGATCCGGGAGACCCAGTACTTC
CDR3aa: CASRIRETQYF

abundance: NA
d_gene: NA
v_gene: TRBV5-1
j_gene: TRBJ2-3
CDR3nt: TGCGCCAGCAGCTTGGGGGCTAGCACAGATACGCAGTATTTT
CDR3aa: CASSLGASTDTQYF

abundance: NA
d_gene: NA
v_gene: TRBV15
j_gene: TRBJ1-1
CDR3nt: TGTGCCACCAGCAGAGATAGAGAGACTGAAGCTTTCTTT
CDR3aa: CATSRDRETEAFF

abundance: few
d_gene: NA
v_gene: TRBV20-1
j_gene: TRBJ1-2
CDR3nt: TGCAGTGCTAGTGTGAGGCAGAACTATGGCTACACCTTC
CDR3aa: CSASVRQNYGYTF

abundance: once
d_gene: TRBD2
v_gene: TRBV7-9
j_gene: TRBJ2-1
CDR3nt: TGTGCCAGCAGCTTAGCGGGTCTAGCGGGAGGCAATGAGCAGTTCTTC
CDR3aa: CASSLAGLAGGNEQFF

abundance: NA
d_gene: NA
v_gene: TRBV3-1/TRBV3-2
j_gene: TRBJ1-1
CDR3nt: TGTGCCAGCAGCCAAGGTTTAGGGGGGAACACTGAAGCTTTCTTT
CDR3aa: CASSQGLGGNTEAFF

abundance: NA
d_gene: TRBD1
v_gene: TRBV18
j_gene: TRBJ1-5
CDR3nt: TGTGCCAGCTCCCGGGGACAGGGTGAGTGGCCCCAGCATTTT
CDR3aa: CASSRGQGEWPQHF

abundance: NA
d_gene: NA
v_gene: TRBV27
j_gene: TRBJ1-2
CDR3nt: TGTGCCAGCAGTTTCCCCCCCTACTATGGCTACACCTTC
CDR3aa: CASSFPPYYGYTF

abundance: NA
d_gene: NA
v_gene: TRBV4-1
j_gene: TRBJ2-1
CDR3nt: TGCGCCAGCAGCCAATCGTACAGCCTTTTCTCCTACAATGAGCAGTTCTTC
CDR3aa: CASSQSYSLFSYNEQFF

abundance: NA
d_gene: NA
v_gene: TRBV3-1/TRBV3-2
j_gene: TRBJ1-3
CDR3nt: TGTGCCAGCAGCCAAGGGAAGACTCGAAACACCATATATTTT
CDR3aa: CASSQGKTRNTIYF

abundance: NA
d_gene: TRBD2
v_gene: TRBV27
j_gene: TRBJ2-3
CDR3nt: TGTGCCAGCAGTTTAGGCGGCGGGAGGATCGCAGATACGCAGTATTTT
CDR3aa: CASSLGGGRIADTQYF

abundance: NA
d_gene: NA
v_gene: TRBV9
j_gene: TRBJ2-3
CDR3nt: TGTGCCAGCAGCCCCGAGGGCCTGGGCACAGATACGCAGTATTTT
CDR3aa: CASSPEGLGTDTQYF

abundance: NA
d_gene: NA
v_gene: TRBV11-1
j_gene: TRBJ1-2
CDR3nt: TGTGCCAGCAGCCACTCTCCCGGAGGGGAAGGCTACACCTTC
CDR3aa: CASSHSPGGEGYTF

abundance: NA
d_gene: NA
v_gene: TRBV11-2
j_gene: TRBJ2-7
CDR3nt: TGTGCCAGCAGCTTAGTACCGGGAGCCTACGAGCAGTACTTC
CDR3aa: CASSLVPGAYEQYF

abundance: NA
d_gene: NA
v_gene: TRBV10-3
j_gene: TRBJ1-2
CDR3nt: TGTGCCATCACGTCCGGCTATGGCTACACCTTC
CDR3aa: CAITSGYGYTF

abundance: NA
d_gene: NA
v_gene: TRBV6-5
j_gene: TRBJ1-5
CDR3nt: TGTGCCAGCAAGGGAGAGAATCAGCCCCAGCATTTT
CDR3aa: CASKGENQPQHF

abundance: once
d_gene: TRBD1
v_gene: TRBV5-1
j_gene: TRBJ2-3
CDR3nt: TGCGCCAGCAGTCTTTTCCCGGGACAGGGAGCGCAGTATTTT
CDR3aa: CASSLFPGQGAQYF

abundance: NA
d_gene: NA
v_gene: TRBV7-9
j_gene: TRBJ2-1
CDR3nt: TGTGCCAGCAGCTTAGGGGGACTTAGGCGGAGCTCCTACAATGAGCAGTTCTTC
CDR3aa: CASSLGGLRRSSYNEQFF

abundance: NA
d_gene: NA
v_gene: TRBV3-1/TRBV3-2
j_gene: TRBJ1-5
CDR3nt: TGTGCCAGCAGCCAGGGTGTAGGGGGTAGGCAGCCCCAGCATTTT
CDR3aa: CASSQGVGGRQPQHF

abundance: few
d_gene: TRBD2
v_gene: TRBV28
j_gene: TRBJ2-7
CDR3nt: TGTGCCAGCACCCTAGCGGGAGGAAGATACGAGCAGTACTTC
CDR3aa: CASTLAGGRYEQYF

abundance: once
d_gene: NA
v_gene: TRBV11-2
j_gene: TRBJ1-3
CDR3nt: TGTGCCAGCAGCTTAGCCCAGGACTTAAGCTCTGGAAACACCATATATTTT
CDR3aa: CASSLAQDLSSGNTIYF

abundance: NA
d_gene: NA
v_gene: TRBV28
j_gene: TRBJ1-1
CDR3nt: TGTGCCAGCGCGAATGAGGGGAACACTGAAGCTTTCTTT
CDR3aa: CASANEGNTEAFF

abundance: NA
d_gene: TRBD1
v_gene: TRBV4-1
j_gene: TRBJ2-4
CDR3nt: TGCGCCAGCAGCCTCCGGGACAGTGAAAACATTCAGTACTTC
CDR3aa: CASSLRDSENIQYF

abundance: once
d_gene: TRBD1
v_gene: TRBV5-1
j_gene: TRBJ1-2
CDR3nt: TGCGCCAGCAGCCCGGGACAGGGAATCTTCGGCTACACCTTC
CDR3aa: CASSPGQGIFGYTF

abundance: NA
d_gene: NA
v_gene: TRBV6-5
j_gene: TRBJ2-7
CDR3nt: TGTGCCACAACCGGGTCAGCCTCCTACGAGCAGTACTTC
CDR3aa: CATTGSASYEQYF